Listed below are T cell receptor beta chains from one sample, sequenced in a study of CD8 T cells in Susac syndrome. TCRdb passed the immunoSEQ multiplex PCR reads through MiXCR, listing each CDR3 protein once. In the table there are roughly 80,000 distinct CDR3 sequences, 94% of which are singletons. The sequenced material came from CD8+ T cells from PBMCs. The source is a human donor in good health. CDR3s include the opening cysteine and the closing phenylalanine or tryptophan. The D gene is left open where the match is weak. The listing skips clone size in some rows; elsewhere it reads once, few, many or a size class.

TRBV12-3/TRBV12-4,once,TRBD1,TRBJ2-7,TGTGCCAGCAGCCAGACAATGGACAGGGGTTACGAGCAGTACTTC,CASSQTMDRGYEQYF
TRBV20-1,NA,NA,TRBJ2-1,TGCAGTGCTAGAGGGGGACATTACAATGAGCAGTTCTTC,CSARGGHYNEQFF
TRBV20-1,NA,NA,TRBJ2-1,TGCAGTGCTAGCTTTGGGGGGTCTGAGCAGTTCTTC,CSASFGGSEQFF
TRBV12-3/TRBV12-4,NA,TRBD2,TRBJ2-5,TGTGCCAGCAGTCTAGCGGGAGGGCAAGAGACCCAGTACTTC,CASSLAGGQETQYF
TRBV23-1,NA,NA,TRBJ1-5,TGCGCCAGCAGTCACAGGGTAGGGGCCAGCAATCAGCCCCAGCATTTT,CASSHRVGASNQPQHF
TRBV9,NA,TRBD2,TRBJ2-1,TGTGCCAGCAGCCGGGCTAGCGGACTCAATGAGCAGTTCTTC,CASSRASGLNEQFF
TRBV29-1,NA,NA,TRBJ2-1,TGCAGCGTTGAACCTTTAGCAAACAATGAGCAGTTCTTC,CSVEPLANNEQFF
TRBV20-1,NA,NA,TRBJ1-1,TGCAGTGCTAGGGAGGTGAACACTGAAGCTTTCTTT,CSAREVNTEAFF
TRBV5-1,NA,TRBD1,TRBJ2-4,TGCGCCAGCAGCTTGGAATGGCAGGGGGCGCGGAGAGGGCTTGACTTC,CASSLEWQGARRGLDF
TRBV7-9,NA,TRBD1,TRBJ1-2,TGTGCCAGCAGCTACGACAGGGTGGATGGCTACACCTTC,CASSYDRVDGYTF
TRBV15,NA,NA,TRBJ2-7,TGTGCCACCAGCAGAGTCGACAGGAACGCCTACGAGCAGTACTTC,CATSRVDRNAYEQYF
TRBV28,NA,NA,TRBJ2-1,TGTGCCAGCAGCCTCGGGTACAACTCCTACAATGAGCAGTTCTTC,CASSLGYNSYNEQFF
TRBV4-3,NA,NA,TRBJ1-5,TGCGCCAGCAGCCTTCTAGACGCAGGATATCAGCCCCAGCATTTT,CASSLLDAGYQPQHF
TRBV21-1,NA,NA,TRBJ1-2,TGTGCCAGCACCCCGCAGGAGGACAGTATCTACACCTTC,CASTPQEDSIYTF
TRBV9,NA,NA,TRBJ2-5,TGTGCCAGCAGCGTAGACTTCAGAGAAGAGACCCAGTACTTC,CASSVDFREETQYF
TRBV7-6,NA,TRBD1,TRBJ1-1,TGTGCCAGCAGTCTTACGGGACAGGGGGCGATGAACACTGAAGCTTTCTTT,CASSLTGQGAMNTEAFF
TRBV9,NA,NA,TRBJ2-5,TGTGCCAGCAGCGAGGAAGGGGTACAAGAGACCCAGTACTTC,CASSEEGVQETQYF
TRBV20-1,NA,NA,TRBJ2-7,TGCAGTGCTAGACCTTACAGGGAGGGGTCGAACGAGCAGTACTTC,CSARPYREGSNEQYF
TRBV4-3,NA,NA,TRBJ2-7,TGCGCCAGCAGCCAAGGGGTAGCCACCTACGAGCAGTACTTC,CASSQGVATYEQYF
TRBV9,NA,NA,TRBJ1-1,TGTGCCAGCAGCGTAGGTCTGGGGGAAGCTTTCTTT,CASSVGLGEAFF
TRBV7-2,few,NA,TRBJ2-7,TGTGCCAGCAGCCGATCCTACGAGCAGTACTTC,CASSRSYEQYF
TRBV6-5,NA,NA,TRBJ1-1,TGTGCCAGCAGTTATTCCTCACCTCAGGGGTTTCGGAACACTGAAGCTTTCTTT,CASSYSSPQGFRNTEAFF